This T cell receptor (beta chain) was captured in a study of identifying expanded T cells in peripheral blood. No infections or other immune events were documented during collection. The CDR3 is 13 residues long. V was pared by 6 bases and J by 2 bases, with 11 bases between. In germline, CDR1 is MNHEY, CDR2 SMNVEV (reference sequence). Only a few counts were recorded for this clone. What it recognizes is unknown. The study, taken as a whole, reports: Differentially abundant clones: about 1.2 between replicates, 16.4 at around 14 days, 19 at four. Variance in clone template counts between approximately two-week samples significantly increased with total template count across all healthy donors.

Measured with immunoSEQ multiplex PCR; TCRdb has only the in-frame clones, and not every one. The data show approximately 58,000 clones, 89% seen once. The chain has TRBV27 and TRBJ2-7; D remains ambiguous. The sequencing input was blood. This receptor was obtained from a person aged 18 to 70 in good health. The DNA of the CDR3 is TGTGCCAGCAGATCTGGGTCCGCCTACGAGCAGTACTTC. Protein: CASRSGSAYEQYF.